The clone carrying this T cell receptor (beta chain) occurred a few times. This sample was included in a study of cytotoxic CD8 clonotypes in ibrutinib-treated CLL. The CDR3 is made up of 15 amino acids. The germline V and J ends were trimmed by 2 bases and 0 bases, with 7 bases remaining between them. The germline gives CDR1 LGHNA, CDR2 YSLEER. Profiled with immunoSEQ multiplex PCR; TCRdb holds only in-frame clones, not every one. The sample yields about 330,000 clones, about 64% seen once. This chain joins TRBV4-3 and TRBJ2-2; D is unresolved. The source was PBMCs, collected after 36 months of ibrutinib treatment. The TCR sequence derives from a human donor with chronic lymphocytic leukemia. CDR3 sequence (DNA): TGCGCCAGCAGCCAAAACGGAGCGAACACCGGGGAGCTGTTTTTT. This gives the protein CASSQNGANTGELFF.